The entry below gives a single T cell receptor beta chain sequence along with its context. This record comes from a study of T cells after yellow fever vaccination. From germline, CDR1 is LGHDT and CDR2 YNNKEL (reference sequence). There are 15 residues in the CDR3. V lost 5 bases and J lost 4, with 17 bases in between. TCRdb re-called the 5' RACE reads with MiXCR, one entry per CDR3 protein. The sample contains some 350,000 distinct CDR3 sequences, 8.5% to 10% of which appear only once. The sample consisted of PBMCs, taken on the day of the first yellow fever vaccination. This clonotype originated in a man younger than 35 who received the YFV17D yellow fever vaccine. The chain uses TRBV3-1 and TRBJ1-2; D unresolved. CDR3 loop: CASSSDPEITYGYTF. DNA of the CDR3: TGTGCCAGCAGCTCAGACCCTGAGATTACCTATGGCTACACCTTC.